This TCR beta chain was profiled in a study of T-cell memory formation after mild COVID-19. About the research overall: For the most part, TCR clusters were specific to one donor. Study-level results: Cross-reactive memory apparently joined, as some responding clones appeared in pre-infection memory.

5'RACE with constant-segment primers built TCRalpha and TCRbeta cDNA libraries with UMIs. In TCRdb, the 5' RACE reads were re-called with MiXCR into one record per CDR3 protein. This table has a few hundred thousand distinct CDR3 sequences, 15% to 20% appearing once. This clonotype has ten or more counts. The antigen remains undetermined. The V gene's germline CDR1 is DFQATT and CDR2 SNEGSKA (reference sequence). The trim removed 1 base at V and 2 bases at J, leaving 10 bases unmatched. The CDR3 consists of 16 residues. The source is a man aged 18 to 29 who had mild COVID-19 (a few samples of this study predate the infection). Cell type and time point are not known. Sequences were obtained from PBMCs or a T cell subset sorted from them (not recorded which). V is TRBV20-1 and J is TRBJ2-5; TRBD1 aligns across 7 bases. The CDR3 protein is CSARVLTGWAQETQYF. CDR3 DNA: TGCAGTGCTAGAGTCTTGACAGGGTGGGCACAAGAGACCCAGTACTTC.